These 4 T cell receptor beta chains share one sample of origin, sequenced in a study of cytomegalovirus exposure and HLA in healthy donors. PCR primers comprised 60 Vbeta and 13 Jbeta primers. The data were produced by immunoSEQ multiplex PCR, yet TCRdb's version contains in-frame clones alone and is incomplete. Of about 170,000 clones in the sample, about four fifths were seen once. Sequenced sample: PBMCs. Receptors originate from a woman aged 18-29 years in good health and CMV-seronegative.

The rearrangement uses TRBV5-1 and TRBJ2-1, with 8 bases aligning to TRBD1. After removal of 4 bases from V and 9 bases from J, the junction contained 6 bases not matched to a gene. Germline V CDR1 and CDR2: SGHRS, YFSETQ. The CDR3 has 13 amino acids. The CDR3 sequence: CASSSQGAAEQFF. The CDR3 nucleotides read TGCGCCAGCAGCAGCCAGGGGGCAGCTGAGCAGTTCTTC.

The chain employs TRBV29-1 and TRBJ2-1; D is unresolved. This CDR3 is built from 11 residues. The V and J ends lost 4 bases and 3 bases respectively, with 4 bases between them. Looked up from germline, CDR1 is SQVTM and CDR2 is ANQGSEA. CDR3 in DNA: TGCAGCGTTGTCCTCTACAATGAGCAGTTCTTC. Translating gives CSVVLYNEQFF.

CDR3 protein: CASSSTGFNGYTF. CDR3 DNA sequence: TGTGCCAGCAGCTCGACAGGGTTTAATGGCTACACCTTC. This chain joins TRBV7-2 and TRBJ1-2, with 7 positions matching TRBD1. The length of the CDR3 is 13 residues. Germline V gene sequence: CDR1 SGHTA, CDR2 FQGNSA. Germline trimming cut 4 bases from V and 6 bases from J; bases unmatched to any gene: 5.

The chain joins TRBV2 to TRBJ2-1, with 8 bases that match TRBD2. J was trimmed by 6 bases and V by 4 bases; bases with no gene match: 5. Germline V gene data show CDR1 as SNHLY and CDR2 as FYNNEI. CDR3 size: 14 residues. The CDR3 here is CASSVERESNEQFF. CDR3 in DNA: TGTGCCAGCAGTGTGGAGCGGGAGTCCAATGAGCAGTTCTTC. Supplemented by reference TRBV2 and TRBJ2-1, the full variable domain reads EPEVTQTPSHQVTQMGQEVILRCVPISNHLYFYWYRQILGQKVEFLVSFYNNEISEKSEIFDDQFSVERPDGSNFTLKIRSTKLEDSAMYFCASSVERESNEQFFGPGTRLTVL.